The T cell receptor (beta chain) under discussion was sequenced for a study of PD-1 blockade in classical Hodgkin lymphoma. Study context: The study gave patients nivolumab 3 mg/kg intravenously every 2 weeks. Points from the study as a whole: The baseline diversity of complete responders showed similarity to that of newly diagnosed patients. There was a significant rise in CD4+ TCR diversity by C4D1, with no such rise for CD8+.

The CDR3 totals 12 residues. Trimming left V 8 bases short and J 2 bases short, with 7 bases between. CDR1 is MNHNS and CDR2 is SASEGT in the germline V gene. Method: immunoSEQ multiplex PCR; TCRdb's copy keeps in-frame clones and lacks some. The repertoire holds tens of thousands of clones, with 60% to 80% as singletons. As regards this clone: The antigen is unknown.

Time point reported: cycle 4 day 1 (C4D1), after 6 weeks of nivolumab. Each patient relapsed following autologous stem cell transplantation, and prior brentuximab vedotin exposure differed. Sample: peripheral blood mononuclear cells (PBMCs), taken before the fourth cycle of nivolumab. This clonotype originated in a human donor with classical Hodgkin lymphoma. The V call is TRBV6-1, the J call TRBJ2-1; D gene unclear. The CDR3, as DNA: TGTGCCAGCCGGGCCACCTACAATGAGCAGTTCTTC. Protein: CASRATYNEQFF.